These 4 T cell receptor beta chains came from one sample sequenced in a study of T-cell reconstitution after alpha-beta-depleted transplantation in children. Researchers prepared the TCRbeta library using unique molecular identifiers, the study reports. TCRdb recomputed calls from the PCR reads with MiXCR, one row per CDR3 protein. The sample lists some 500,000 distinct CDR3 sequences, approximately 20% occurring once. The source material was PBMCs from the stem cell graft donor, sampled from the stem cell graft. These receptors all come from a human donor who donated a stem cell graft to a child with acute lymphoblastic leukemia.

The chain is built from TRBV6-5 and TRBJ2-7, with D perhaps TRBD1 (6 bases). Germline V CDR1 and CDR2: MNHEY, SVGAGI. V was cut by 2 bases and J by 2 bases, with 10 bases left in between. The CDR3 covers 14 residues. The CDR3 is CASSYGQWAYEQYF. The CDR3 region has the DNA TGTGCCAGCAGTTACGGACAGTGGGCCTACGAGCAGTACTTC.

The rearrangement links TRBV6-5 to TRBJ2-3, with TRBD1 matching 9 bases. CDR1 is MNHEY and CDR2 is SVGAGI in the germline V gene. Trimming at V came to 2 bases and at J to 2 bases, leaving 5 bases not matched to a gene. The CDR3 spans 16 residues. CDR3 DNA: TGTGCCAGCAGTTACCCACAGGGGGCAACCACAGATACGCAGTATTTT. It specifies CASSYPQGATTDTQYF.

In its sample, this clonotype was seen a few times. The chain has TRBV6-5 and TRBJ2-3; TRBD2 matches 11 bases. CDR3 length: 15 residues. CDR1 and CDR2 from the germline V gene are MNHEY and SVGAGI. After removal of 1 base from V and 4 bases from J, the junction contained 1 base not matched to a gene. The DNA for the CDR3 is TGTGCCAGCAGTTACTTACTAGCGGGAGCAGATACGCAGTATTTT. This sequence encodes CASSYLLAGADTQYF.

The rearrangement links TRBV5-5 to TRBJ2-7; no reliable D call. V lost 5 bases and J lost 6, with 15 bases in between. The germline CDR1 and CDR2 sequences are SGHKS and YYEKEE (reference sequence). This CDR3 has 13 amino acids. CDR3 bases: TGTGCCAGCAGTCTTGAACCTGATGTCGAGCAGTACTTC. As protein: CASSLEPDVEQYF.